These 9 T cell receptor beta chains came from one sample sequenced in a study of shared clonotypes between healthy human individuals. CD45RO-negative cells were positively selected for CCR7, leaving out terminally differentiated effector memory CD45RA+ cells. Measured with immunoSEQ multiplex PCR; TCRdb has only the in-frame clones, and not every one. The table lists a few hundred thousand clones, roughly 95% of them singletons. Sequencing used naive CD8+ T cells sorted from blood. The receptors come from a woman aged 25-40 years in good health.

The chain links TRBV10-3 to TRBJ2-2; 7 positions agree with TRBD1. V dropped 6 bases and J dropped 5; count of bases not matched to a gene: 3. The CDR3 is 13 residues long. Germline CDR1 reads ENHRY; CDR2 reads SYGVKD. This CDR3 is CAIRIRGTGELFF. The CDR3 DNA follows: TGTGCCATCAGAATCAGGGGGACCGGGGAGCTGTTTTTT.

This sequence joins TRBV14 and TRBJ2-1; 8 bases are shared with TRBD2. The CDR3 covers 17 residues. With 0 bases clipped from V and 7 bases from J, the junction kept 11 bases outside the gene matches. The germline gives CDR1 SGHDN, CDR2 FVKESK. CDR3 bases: TGTGCCAGCAGCCAAGAATGGTCAGCGGGAGCGAAGAATGAGCAGTTCTTC. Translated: CASSQEWSAGAKNEQFF. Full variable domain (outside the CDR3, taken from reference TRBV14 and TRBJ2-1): EAGVTQFPSHSVIEKGQTVTLRCDPISGHDNLYWYRRVMGKEIKFLLHFVKESKQDESGMPNNRFLAERTGGTYSTLKVQPAELEDSGVYFCASSQEWSAGAKNEQFFGPGTRLTVL.

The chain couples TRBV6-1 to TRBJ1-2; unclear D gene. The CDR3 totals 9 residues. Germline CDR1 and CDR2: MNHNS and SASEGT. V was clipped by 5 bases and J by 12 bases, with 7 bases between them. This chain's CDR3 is CASSKDNTF. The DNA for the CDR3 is TGTGCCAGCAGTAAAGACAACACCTTC.

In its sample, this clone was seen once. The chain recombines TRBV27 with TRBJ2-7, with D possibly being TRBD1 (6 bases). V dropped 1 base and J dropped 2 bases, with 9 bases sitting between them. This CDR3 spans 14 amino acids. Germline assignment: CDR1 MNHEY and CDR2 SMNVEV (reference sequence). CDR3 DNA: TGTGCCAGCAGTTTATTTGGACAGCCCTACGAGCAGTACTTC. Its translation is CASSLFGQPYEQYF.

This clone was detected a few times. CDR3 bases: TGTGCCTGGAGGGACAACACAGATACGCAGTATTTT. As protein: CAWRDNTDTQYF. This chain links TRBV30 with TRBJ2-3; weak D call: TRBD1 (5 bases). This CDR3 has 12 amino acids. CDR1 is GTSNPN and CDR2 is SVGIG in the germline V gene (reference sequence). Trimming cost V 3 bases and J 2 bases, with 6 bases left between them. Filled out from reference TRBV30 and TRBJ2-3, the complete variable domain reads SQTIHQWPATLVQPVGSPLSLECTVEGTSNPNLYWYRQAAGRGLQLLFYSVGIGQISSEVPQNLSASRPQDRQFILSSKKLLLSDSGFYLCAWRDNTDTQYFGPGTRLTVL.

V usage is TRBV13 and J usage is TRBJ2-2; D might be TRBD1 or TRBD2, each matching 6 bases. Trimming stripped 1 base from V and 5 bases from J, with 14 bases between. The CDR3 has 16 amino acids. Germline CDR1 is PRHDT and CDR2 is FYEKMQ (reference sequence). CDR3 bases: TGTGCCAGCAGCTTAGCGGGGGCGGCAGGGACCGGGGAGCTGTTTTTT. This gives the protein CASSLAGAAGTGELFF.

The CDR3 is CASSKVPGTSGTVEQFF. DNA of the CDR3: TGTGCCAGCAGCAAAGTGCCGGGGACTAGCGGGACGGTTGAGCAGTTCTTC. The V and J genes are TRBV21-1 and TRBJ2-1; no check of the table's D call, TRBD2, against the DNA was made. TRBV21-1 is reported as a pseudogene. The CDR3 spans 17 residues.

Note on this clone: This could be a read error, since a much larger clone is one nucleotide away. The chain's CDR3 is CASSAGTGAYEQYF. The CDR3 nucleotides read TGTGCCAGCAGCGCCGGGACAGGGGCCTACGAGCAGTACTTC. The chain uses TRBV7-7 and TRBJ2-7, with 10 bases aligning to TRBD1. In germline, CDR1 is SSHAT, CDR2 FNYEAQ (reference sequence). Germline trimming cut 5 bases from V and 2 bases from J; bases unmatched to any gene: 3. The length of the CDR3 is 14 residues.

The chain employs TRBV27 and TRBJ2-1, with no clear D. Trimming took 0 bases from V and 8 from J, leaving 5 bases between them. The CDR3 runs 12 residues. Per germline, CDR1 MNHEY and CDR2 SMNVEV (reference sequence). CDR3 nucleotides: TGTGCCAGCAGTTTATCAGGGTATGAGCAGTTCTTC. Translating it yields CASSLSGYEQFF.